These 2 T cell receptor beta chains share one sample of origin, sequenced in a study of T cells in Graves' hyperthyroidism and ophthalmopathy. Amplification of TCR beta CDR3 regions used RNA as the template. Researchers ran a first-round RT-PCR on the TCR CDR3 using the HTBI primer set. Using its own MiXCR run on the multiplex PCR reads, TCRdb lists one record per CDR3 protein. The top ten clones hold more than 7% of a sample with about 840,000 distinct CDR3 sequences, roughly 40% of them seen once. Sequenced material: blood. The receptor source for this set is a man between 18 and 35 years old with Graves' hyperthyroidism.

This chain joins TRBV20-1 and TRBJ2-7, with 7 positions matching TRBD2. CDR1 is DFQATT and CDR2 is SNEGSKA in the germline V gene (reference sequence). J was trimmed by 4 bases and V by 5 bases; bases with no gene match: 5. CDR3 length: 12 amino acids. This CDR3 reads CSAAAGRYEQYF. CDR3 DNA: TGCAGTGCTGCAGCGGGGAGATACGAGCAGTACTTC.

This rearrangement joins TRBV4-1 to TRBJ2-7; tentatively, D is TRBD2 (5 bases). Trimming shortened V by 2 bases and J by 4 bases, and 15 bases separated the two germline ends. This CDR3 contains 15 residues. Germline CDR1 MGHRA, CDR2 YSYEKL. The CDR3 region has the DNA TGCGCCAGCAGCCAATTGGTACTAGTTGGTTACGAGCAGTACTTC. It is translated as CASSQLVLVGYEQYF.